The entry below gives a single TCR beta chain sequence along with its context. The record originates from a study of blood T cell repertoires in COVID-19. Study at large: Samples came from the United States, Italy and Spain, spanning acute and convalescent COVID-19. Sample material is recorded as cDNA or gDNA derived from T cells, B-cell-depleted T cells, or PBMCs.

Seattle's cohort entered during active infection and was followed longitudinally. In the original analysis: Counts of nucleated cells, estimated from reference gene primer amplification, were obtained. Generated by immunoSEQ multiplex PCR, the TCRdb table keeps only in-frame clones and is missing some. V and J calls and clone size come straight from that table; D and trimming were deduced from the DNA. The sample consists of hundreds of thousands of clones, approximately 87% of them appearing once. The receptor's source is a woman aged 50 to 60 with COVID-19, enrolled during active disease. Sequencing was done on a sample of peripheral blood.

CDR3 sequence: CASSLHQTRAFF. CDR3 sequence (DNA): TGTGCCAGTAGCTTACATCAGACGAGGGCTTTCTTT. The chain is built from TRBV19 and TRBJ1-1, with D hard to call. CDR1 and CDR2 from the germline V gene are LNHDA and SQIVND (reference sequence). CDR3 length: 12 amino acids. The V end was cut by 6 bases, the J end by 11 bases, with 16 bases between.